The rows below give T cell receptor beta chains drawn from one sample of a study of beta chain features in type 1 diabetes. Produced via immunoSEQ multiplex PCR; TCRdb's table is partial and in-frame only. The sample carries around 400,000 clones, approximately 15% recorded once. Sequences were obtained from naive CD4+ T cells from blood. The receptors stem from a woman under 30 in good health. The CDR3 runs from the conserved cysteine through the conserved F or W. D genes are given only for firm matches. Rows may omit the clone size; those that give it use once, few, many or a size class.

v_call d_call clone_size cdr3_aa
TRBV18 TRBD1 NA CASSPPTGVEETQYF
TRBV28 NA few CASSFLGGINTGELFF
TRBV28 TRBD2 NA CASTEPRLAGETQYF
TRBV7-2 TRBD1 NA CASSRTGGNQPQHF
TRBV7-9 NA NA CASSAWGDSSSYEQYF
TRBV19 NA few CASSGRDTFTEAFF
TRBV5-6 TRBD1 NA CASSLYRGRLRPQHF
TRBV20-1 NA NA CSARGSRPVF
TRBV28 TRBD1 NA CASSLPGQGGDTQYF
TRBV30 TRBD2 few CAWSALSGRADEQFF
TRBV5-6 TRBD1 few CASSGDSQTQYF
TRBV28 TRBD2 NA CASSSHSGRPPGDEQYF
TRBV28 NA few CASSSLLGSQETQYF
TRBV6-1 TRBD2 NA CASRGGILETQYF
TRBV7-2 TRBD2 NA CASSLVGAGVYNEQFF
TRBV7-9 NA few CASSLIGEDGYTF
TRBV2 TRBD1 few CASNLDRGYGYTF
TRBV9 TRBD1 NA CASGQTGPGEKLFF
TRBV9 NA few CASSVAAGTVYGYTF
TRBV7-3 TRBD1 NA CASSLVQGAGDTQYF
TRBV25-1 NA NA CASSEPGLEQYF
TRBV18 NA NA CASSPVVGDNEQFF
TRBV9 NA NA CASARLEDTEAFF
TRBV18 TRBD1 few CASPSNRGLYNEQFF
TRBV19 TRBD2 few CASSPGLAGSYEQYF
TRBV10-3 TRBD2 NA CAIKKQGTSARYEQYF
TRBV28 TRBD2 few CASRTTGTSSYNEQFF
TRBV9 TRBD2 few CASSQLAGRTGELFF
TRBV7-9 TRBD1 few CASSPGQGFDEQFF
TRBV30 NA NA CACATGVPEAFF
TRBV23-1 TRBD1 NA CASSHDRGLNTGELFF
TRBV28 TRBD1 NA CASSLTGTGGNTEAFF
TRBV28 TRBD1 NA CASSLPVGGGYGYTF
TRBV28 NA NA CASSPTMNTEAFF
TRBV7-9 NA NA CASSLGPVLYNEQFF
TRBV9 NA NA CASSAPPRRGENTGELFF
TRBV2 NA NA CASSDTNVLTF
TRBV30 NA NA CAWTLGGTEAFF
TRBV29-1 TRBD2 NA CSVGLAVPSYEQYF
TRBV7-8 NA few CASSFSQDVVGYTF
TRBV6-6 TRBD2 NA CASSSLAGGRETQYF
TRBV28 TRBD1 few CASSRAGTEETQYF
TRBV6-5 TRBD2 few CASSGLAGGLSFF
TRBV7-2 TRBD2 few CASSPGGLAGAYEQYF
TRBV29-1 NA few CSVHSGANVLTF
TRBV7-2 TRBD1 NA CASSNHRGQASGEQYF
TRBV23-1 NA NA CASSTLLANTGELFF
TRBV19 NA few CASSPSYNEQFF
TRBV29-1 TRBD2 NA CSVEIGGSSYNEQFF